Following are 6 T cell receptor beta chains from one sample sequenced in a study of shared clonotypes between healthy human individuals (dated by TCRdb to 2019 to 2021). The library was prepared using the immunoSEQ multiplex PCR assay. TCRdb provides this immuneACCESS table in a form limited to in-frame rearrangements. Some clones are lacking; in checked studies, under half of them reflect an unresolved V gene, and why the rest are absent is not known. The sample table holds about 2.4 million clones, of which under 95% were seen once. 0.36% of the sample lies in the top ten. Sample: naive CD4+ T cells from PBMCs. What this sample's cell subset or site label stands for: CD45RA+ positively selected. These receptors all stem from a man aged 18 to 29 in good health. Some clones in this sample may be carry-over from other donors' samples.

The chain joins TRBV11-1 to TRBJ2-2; D gene ambiguous. Between the trimmed V and J ends, which lost 1 base and 6 bases, there was a span of 6 bases. The germline gives CDR1 SGHAT, CDR2 FQDESV (reference sequence). This CDR3 is built from 13 residues. The CDR3 loop reads CASSLVGPGELFF. Written as DNA, the CDR3 is TGTGCCAGCAGCTTAGTAGGGCCCGGGGAGCTGTTTTTT.

The chain has TRBV28 and TRBJ1-3; TRBD1 might be the D (6 bases). CDR1 and CDR2 from the germline V gene are MDHEN and SYDVKM. V lost 7 bases to trimming and J lost 2 bases, with 15 bases between them. The CDR3 covers 15 residues. CDR3 DNA sequence: TGTGCCAGCAACATACAACAGGGCACTGGAAACACCATATATTTT. This codes for CASNIQQGTGNTIYF.

The chain combines TRBV7-3 with TRBJ2-6; D is possibly TRBD1 or TRBD2 (5 bases each). V lost 2 bases and J 0 bases, leaving 14 bases between the germline ends. Germline loops: CDR1 SGHTA, CDR2 FQGTGA. CDR3 length: 18 amino acids. This chain's CDR3 is CASSLLGTPLSGANVLTF. The CDR3 DNA reads TGTGCCAGCAGCTTACTGGGGACCCCTCTCTCTGGGGCCAACGTCCTGACTTTC.

This clone has only one observation. The V gene is TRBV5-1, the J gene TRBJ2-2; D perhaps matches TRBD2 (6 bases). This CDR3 contains 16 residues. Trimming took 1 base from V and 6 from J, leaving 16 bases between them. Germline-derived CDR1 and CDR2 are SGHRS and YFSETQ. CDR3 amino acids: CASSLQVRETPGELFF. CDR3 sequence (DNA): TGCGCCAGCAGCTTGCAGGTACGGGAGACCCCCGGGGAGCTGTTTTTT.

The V and J genes are TRBV11-3 and TRBJ2-1, with a possible D match to TRBD2 (6 bases). CDR3 size: 18 residues. Germline-derived CDR1 and CDR2 are SGHNT and YENEEA. V lost 5 bases to trimming and J lost 7 bases, with 27 bases between them. CDR3 region: CASSRRASSAINGNEQFF. The CDR3 DNA reads as TGTGCCAGCAGCCGGAGGGCCTCAAGCGCAATAAATGGGAATGAGCAGTTCTTC.

The V and J genes are TRBV4-3 and TRBJ2-1; TRBD2 matches 8 bases. Trimming removed 0 bases from V and 2 bases from J; junction bases left unmatched: 3. This CDR3 is built from 16 residues. The germline V gene encodes CDR1 LGHNA and CDR2 YSLEER. The CDR3 DNA follows: TGCGCCAGCAGCCAAGAACCGGGACTAGCCTACAATGAGCAGTTCTTC. Translating gives CASSQEPGLAYNEQFF.